The clone carrying this TCR beta chain came up many times. CDR1 is SGHNT and CDR2 is YYREEE in the germline V gene (reference sequence). V shed 4 bases and J 2 bases; nucleotides not matched to a gene: 3. CDR3 length: 14 residues. The sample belongs to a study of early T cells in non-severe SARS-CoV-2 infection. cDNA molecules, individually, were tagged with unique molecular identifiers. TCRdb recomputed calls from the 5' RACE reads with MiXCR, one row per CDR3 protein. The repertoire consists of around 50,000 distinct CDR3 sequences, with around 9.1% occurring once and the leading ten covering 4.2%. The sequence was obtained from an adult who was a healthcare worker with PCR-confirmed SARS-CoV-2 infection or an uninfected control (not recorded which). The sample was whole blood. The chain has TRBV5-4 and TRBJ1-2, with 9 bases aligning to TRBD1. The DNA of the CDR3 is TGTGCCAGCAGCCCAGGACAGGGGAACTATGGCTACACCTTC. Protein: CASSPGQGNYGYTF.